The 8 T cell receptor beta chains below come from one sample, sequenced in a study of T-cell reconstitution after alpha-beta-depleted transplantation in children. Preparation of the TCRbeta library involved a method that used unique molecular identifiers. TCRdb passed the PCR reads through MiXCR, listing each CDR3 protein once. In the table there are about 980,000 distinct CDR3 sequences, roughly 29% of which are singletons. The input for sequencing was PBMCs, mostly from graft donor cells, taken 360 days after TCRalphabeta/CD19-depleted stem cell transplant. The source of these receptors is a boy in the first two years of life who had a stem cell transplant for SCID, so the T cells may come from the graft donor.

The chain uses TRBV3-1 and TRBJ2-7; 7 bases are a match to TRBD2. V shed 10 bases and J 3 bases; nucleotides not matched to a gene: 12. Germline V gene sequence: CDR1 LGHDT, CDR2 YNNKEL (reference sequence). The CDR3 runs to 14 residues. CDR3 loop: CAICDSGSFYEQYF. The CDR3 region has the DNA TGTGCCATCTGTGATAGCGGGTCCTTCTACGAGCAGTACTTC.

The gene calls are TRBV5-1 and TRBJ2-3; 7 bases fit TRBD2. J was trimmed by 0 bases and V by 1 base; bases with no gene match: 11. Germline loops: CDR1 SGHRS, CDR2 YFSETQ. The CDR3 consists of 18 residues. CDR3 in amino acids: CASSLRAGGGPSTDTQYF. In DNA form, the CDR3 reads TGCGCCAGCAGCTTGCGTGCCGGCGGGGGTCCGAGCACAGATACGCAGTATTTT.

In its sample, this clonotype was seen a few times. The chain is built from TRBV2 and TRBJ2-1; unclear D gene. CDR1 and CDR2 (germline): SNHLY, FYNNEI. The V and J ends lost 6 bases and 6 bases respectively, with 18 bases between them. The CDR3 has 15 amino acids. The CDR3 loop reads CASRTDTVSFNEQFF. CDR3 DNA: TGTGCCAGCAGAACCGACACGGTCTCTTTCAATGAGCAGTTCTTC.

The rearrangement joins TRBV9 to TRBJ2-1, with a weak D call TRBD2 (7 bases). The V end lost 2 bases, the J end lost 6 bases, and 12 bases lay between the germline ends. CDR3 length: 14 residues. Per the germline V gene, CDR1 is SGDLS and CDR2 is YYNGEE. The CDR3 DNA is TGTGCCAGCAGCGTCGGGGGGCGGGGCAATGAGCAGTTCTTC. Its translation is CASSVGGRGNEQFF.

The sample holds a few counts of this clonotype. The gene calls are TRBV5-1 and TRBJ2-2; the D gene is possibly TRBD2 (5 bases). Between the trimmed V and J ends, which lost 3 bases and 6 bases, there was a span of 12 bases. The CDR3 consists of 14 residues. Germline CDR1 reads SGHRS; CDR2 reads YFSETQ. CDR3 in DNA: TGCGCCAGCAGCTCGGGGTTTGATTCCGGGGAGCTGTTTTTT. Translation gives CASSSGFDSGELFF. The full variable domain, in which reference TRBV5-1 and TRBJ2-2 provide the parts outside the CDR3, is KAGVTQTPRYLIKTRGQQVTLSCSPISGHRSVSWYQQTPGQGLQFLFEYFSETQRNKGNFPGRFSGRQFSNSRSEMNVSTLELGDSALYLCASSSGFDSGELFFGEGSRLTVL.

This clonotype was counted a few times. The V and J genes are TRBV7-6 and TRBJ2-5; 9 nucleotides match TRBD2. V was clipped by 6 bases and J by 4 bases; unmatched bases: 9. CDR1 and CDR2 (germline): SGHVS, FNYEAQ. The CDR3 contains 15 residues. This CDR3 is CASSRIAGVGETQYF. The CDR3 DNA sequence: TGTGCCAGCAGTCGTATAGCGGGGGTTGGAGAGACCCAGTACTTC.

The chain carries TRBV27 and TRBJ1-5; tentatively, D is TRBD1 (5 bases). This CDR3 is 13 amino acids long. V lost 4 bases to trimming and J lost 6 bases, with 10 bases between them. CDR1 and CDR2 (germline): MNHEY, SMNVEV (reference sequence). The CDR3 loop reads CASSSGSRQPQHF. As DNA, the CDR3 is TGTGCCAGCAGTTCAGGGTCGCGTCAGCCCCAGCATTTT.

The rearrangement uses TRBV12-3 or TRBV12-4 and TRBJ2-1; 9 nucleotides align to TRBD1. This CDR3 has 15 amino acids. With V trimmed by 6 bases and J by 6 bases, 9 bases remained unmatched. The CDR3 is CASSSTGGAGNEQFF. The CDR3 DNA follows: TGTGCCAGCAGCTCTACAGGGGGCGCGGGCAATGAGCAGTTCTTC.